The 24 T cell receptor beta chains below come from one sample, sequenced in a study of breast tumors, draining lymph nodes, adjacent tissues. TCRdb analysed the multiplex PCR reads with MiXCR anew, one entry per CDR3 protein. The repertoire holds tens of thousands of distinct CDR3 sequences, with around 40% as singletons. Sequencing used breast tumor tissue. The receptors were sampled from a female donor with breast cancer. Some clones in this sample may be carry-over from other donors' samples.

At least ten counts were recorded for this clonotype. The rearrangement links TRBV7-3 to TRBJ1-1, with TRBD1 matching over 7 bases. The V segment lost 0 bases and the J segment 7 bases; nucleotides outside the gene matches: 2. This CDR3 comprises 13 residues. Germline CDR1 is SGHTA and CDR2 is FQGTGA. The CDR3, as DNA: TGTGCCAGCAGCTTAACCCGGGACAGTGAAGCTTTCTTT. Amino acids: CASSLTRDSEAFF.

V usage is TRBV7-9 and J usage is TRBJ2-7; D uncertain. The V end lost 4 bases, the J end lost 2 bases, and 15 bases lay between the germline ends. The CDR3 extends over 15 amino acids. Germline V lookup: CDR1 SEHNR, CDR2 FQNEAQ (reference sequence). CDR3 DNA: TGTGCCAGCAGCTCCCTTTCGGACGGCACCTACGAGCAGTACTTC. Translation gives CASSSLSDGTYEQYF.

The rearrangement uses TRBV2 and TRBJ1-6, with a possible D match to TRBD1 (5 bases). The CDR3 runs 13 residues. Trimming took 8 bases from V and 7 from J, leaving 12 bases between them. Per the germline V gene, CDR1 is SNHLY and CDR2 is FYNNEI. The DNA for the CDR3 is TGTGCCAGCGCTGACAGAGGAAATTCACCCCTCCACTTT. This codes for CASADRGNSPLHF.

The rearrangement uses TRBV20-1 and TRBJ1-2; D perhaps matches TRBD1 (5 bases). This CDR3 is built from 13 residues. The V gene lost 2 bases and the J gene lost 8 bases, with 15 bases spanning the gap. CDR1 is DFQATT and CDR2 is SNEGSKA in the germline V gene (reference sequence). Written as DNA, the CDR3 is TGCAGTGCTAGACGGCAGGGCCGGGAGGGCTACACCTTC. Its translation: CSARRQGREGYTF.

A few counts support this clonotype. The gene calls are TRBV6-2 or TRBV6-3 and TRBJ1-1; unclear D gene. CDR1 and CDR2 (germline): MNHEY, SVGEGT. The CDR3 totals 14 residues. V lost 4 bases and J 5 bases, leaving 14 bases between the germline ends. CDR3 in amino acids: CASSWGPTGTEAFF. Written as DNA, the CDR3 is TGTGCCAGCAGTTGGGGTCCAACCGGGACTGAAGCTTTCTTT.

V is TRBV2 and J is TRBJ2-3; D remains ambiguous. V lost 8 bases, J lost 2 bases, and 14 bases lay in between. CDR1 and CDR2 from the germline V gene are SNHLY and FYNNEI. The CDR3 is 14 amino acids. DNA of the CDR3: TGTGCCAGCTGCGCGGCTAGTAACACAGATACGCAGTATTTT. Translated, it gives CASCAASNTDTQYF.

V and J are TRBV24-1 and TRBJ2-7, with 7 bases matching TRBD1. Losses at the gene ends were 4 bases for V and 3 bases for J; bases not matched to a gene: 5. In germline, CDR1 is KGHDR, CDR2 SFDVKD. The CDR3 runs to 14 residues. CDR3 sequence reads: CATSDLRDSYEQYF. In DNA, the CDR3 is TGTGCCACCAGTGACCTCCGGGACAGCTACGAGCAGTACTTC.

The sample holds many counts of this clonotype. This sequence may be a read error, since a much larger clone differs from it by one base. The chain uses TRBV11-3 and TRBJ2-3; D tentatively reads TRBD1 or TRBD2 (5 bases each). The CDR3 has 16 residues. Germline CDR1 and CDR2: SGHNT and YENEEA. The DNA of the CDR3 is TGTGCCAGCAGCTTAGGGCTGGGACCAAGCACAGGTACGCAGTATTTT. As protein: CASSLGLGPSTGTQYF. The full variable domain, in which reference TRBV11-3 and TRBJ2-3 provide the parts outside the CDR3, is EAGVVQSPRYKIIEKKQPVAFWCNPISGHNTLYWYLQNLGQGPELLIRYENEEAVDDSQLPKDRFSAERLKGVDSTLKIQPAELGDSAVYLCASSLGLGPSTGTQYFGPGTRLTVL.

This clonotype was picked up many times. This chain joins TRBV24-1 and TRBJ1-5, with D unresolved. CDR3 size: 16 residues. Trimming stripped 4 bases from V and 4 bases from J, with 16 bases between. Germline CDR1 KGHDR, CDR2 SFDVKD. The CDR3: CATSESKSTVNQPQHF. CDR3 in DNA: TGTGCCACCAGTGAATCAAAGAGCACAGTAAATCAGCCCCAGCATTTT.

This clonotype has at least ten counts. The rearrangement joins TRBV11-2 to TRBJ2-7, with D unresolved. V was clipped by 0 bases and J by 2 bases, with 2 bases between them. Germline V gives CDR1 SGHAT, CDR2 FQNNGV. The CDR3 consists of 12 residues. CDR3 in DNA: TGTGCCAGCAGCTTAGACACCTACGAGCAGTACTTC. It codes for CASSLDTYEQYF.

This clonotype was seen ten or more times. The gene calls are TRBV7-9 and TRBJ1-1; D is possibly TRBD1 (5 bases). V gave up 5 bases and J gave up 1 base, with 11 bases separating them. CDR1 and CDR2 from the germline V gene are SEHNR and FQNEAQ (reference sequence). The CDR3 contains 14 residues. The CDR3 DNA reads as TGTGCCAGCAGCCTTACAACAGGGAACACTGAAGCTTTCTTT. It codes for CASSLTTGNTEAFF.

V gene TRBV5-6 combines with J gene TRBJ2-3, with D possibly being TRBD2 (5 bases). V was shortened by 2 bases and J by 6 bases, with 19 bases between the two germline ends. From germline, CDR1 is SGHDT and CDR2 YYEEEE. The CDR3 extends over 16 amino acids. CDR3 nucleotide sequence: TGTGCCAGCAGCTTACTCTCGGGGTCCGACGTTGATACGCAGTATTTT. This encodes CASSLLSGSDVDTQYF. The whole variable domain, remainder taken from reference TRBV5-6 and TRBJ2-3, is DAGVTQSPTHLIKTRGQQVTLRCSPKSGHDTVSWYQQALGQGPQFIFQYYEEEERQRGNFPDRFSGHQFPNYSSELNVNALLLGDSALYLCASSLLSGSDVDTQYFGPGTRLTVL.

The chain couples TRBV7-3 to TRBJ2-2, with TRBD1 as a possible D gene (7 bases). CDR1 is SGHTA and CDR2 is FQGTGA in the germline V gene. The CDR3 totals 16 residues. V was shortened by 6 bases and J by 3 bases, with 17 bases between the two germline ends. For the CDR3, the DNA is TGTGCCAGCAGTTCCCAGGGGGGTATGGACACCGGGGAGCTGTTTTTT. This translates into CASSSQGGMDTGELFF.

A few counts support this clonotype. The chain couples TRBV10-1 to TRBJ1-1, with D tentatively TRBD1 (6 bases). Trimming shortened V by 6 bases and J by 0 bases, and 8 bases separated the two germline ends. Looked up from germline, CDR1 is WNHNN and CDR2 is SYGVQD (reference sequence). This CDR3 has 13 amino acids. The CDR3 DNA sequence: TGCGCCAGCAGCAGGGGAATGAACACTGAAGCTTTCTTT. Translating gives CASSRGMNTEAFF.

V usage is TRBV7-9 and J usage is TRBJ2-1, with a possible D match to TRBD2 (5 bases). The CDR3 has 17 residues. V was trimmed by 4 bases and J by 5 bases, leaving 21 bases between them. Germline V gene sequence: CDR1 SEHNR, CDR2 FQNEAQ (reference sequence). CDR3 DNA: TGTGCCAGCAGCTCGACATGGTCCAGCGGCCAAGACAATGAGCAGTTCTTC. Protein product: CASSSTWSSGQDNEQFF.

This clonotype was seen at least ten times. The chain couples TRBV19 to TRBJ1-2; 7 bases fit TRBD1. J was trimmed by 0 bases and V by 5 bases; bases with no gene match: 6. The V gene's germline CDR1 is LNHDA and CDR2 SQIVND (reference sequence). The CDR3 consists of 15 residues. CDR3 in DNA: TGTGCCAGTAGTTTGGGACAGAAAGCTAACTATGGCTACACCTTC. Protein sequence: CASSLGQKANYGYTF.

This clonotype showed up many times. J is TRBJ2-2 and V is TRBV5-4; 7 positions match TRBD1. This CDR3 has 16 amino acids. Germline CDR1 SGHNT, CDR2 YYREEE (reference sequence). The trim removed 3 bases at V and 4 bases at J, leaving 9 bases unmatched. The CDR3 here is CASSSSRGSGTGELFF. The CDR3 DNA reads as TGTGCCAGCAGCTCGTCCAGGGGGAGTGGCACCGGGGAGCTGTTTTTT.

This clonotype is labeled as medium-sized (0.01 to 0.1%). The J gene is TRBJ1-2, the V gene TRBV15; D is ambiguous. V gave up 3 bases and J gave up 4 bases, with 15 bases separating them. The CDR3 covers 15 residues. Germline values: CDR1 LNHNV, CDR2 YYDKDF (reference sequence). Here the CDR3 DNA reads TGTGCCACCAGCAGGGGTGGGTCCGGCATCTATGGCTACACCTTC. It translates to CATSRGGSGIYGYTF.

The sample holds many counts of this clonotype. This chain connects TRBV3-1 to TRBJ2-2; D remains unclear. The CDR3 spans 12 residues. CDR1 LGHDT and CDR2 YNNKEL come from the germline V gene (reference sequence). V lost 3 bases and J 4 bases, leaving 3 bases between the germline ends. The CDR3 nucleotides are TGTGCCAGCAGCCATGCCACCGGGGAGCTGTTTTTT. Its protein is CASSHATGELFF.

This sequence joins TRBV20-1 and TRBJ1-1; D perhaps matches TRBD1 (5 bases). V was shortened by 3 bases and J by 3 bases, with 17 bases between the two germline ends. CDR3 size: 15 residues. The germline gives CDR1 DFQATT, CDR2 SNEGSKA (reference sequence). This chain's CDR3 is CSARGLGTADTEAFF. CDR3 nucleotide sequence: TGCAGTGCTAGGGGCCTCGGGACCGCAGACACTGAAGCTTTCTTT.

This clonotype was counted ten times or more. This rearrangement joins TRBV6-5 to TRBJ1-4; possibly TRBD1 for D (5 bases). Germline V gene lookup returns CDR1 MNHEY and CDR2 SVGAGI. V gave up 5 bases and J gave up 11 bases, with 12 bases separating them. The CDR3 is 12 residues long. CDR3 region: CASSPGFDKLFF. The CDR3 DNA follows: TGTGCCAGCAGTCCAGGGTTTGATAAACTGTTTTTT.

On this clonotype: A much larger clone lies one base from this, so it may be a read error. CDR3 region: CASSHGTSREQYF. The CDR3 DNA is TGTGCCAGCAGTCACGGGACTAGCAGGGAGCAGTACTTC. The rearrangement joins TRBV6-2 or TRBV6-3 to TRBJ2-7; 9 nucleotides align to TRBD2. CDR1 MNHEY and CDR2 SVGEGT come from the germline V gene. This CDR3 has 13 residues. The trim removed 5 bases at V and 7 bases at J, leaving 6 bases unmatched.

This clonotype has a count of ten or more. The chain links TRBV7-9 to TRBJ2-7; D is undetermined. Trimming shortened V by 2 bases and J by 3 bases, and 11 bases separated the two germline ends. Looked up from germline, CDR1 is SEHNR and CDR2 is FQNEAQ (reference sequence). This CDR3 region has 14 residues. CDR3 DNA: TGTGCCAGCAGCTTAAGTGACAACAACTACGAGCAGTACTTC. This codes for CASSLSDNNYEQYF.

This clonotype showed up many times. The chain has TRBV6-5 and TRBJ2-7, with D uncertain. The CDR3 totals 14 residues. The ends were cut back, 0 bases at V and 0 bases at J, with 6 bases in the middle. CDR1 and CDR2 from the germline V gene are MNHEY and SVGAGI. The CDR3 sequence is CASSYSHTSYEQYF. Written as DNA, the CDR3 is TGTGCCAGCAGTTACTCCCACACCTCCTACGAGCAGTACTTC.